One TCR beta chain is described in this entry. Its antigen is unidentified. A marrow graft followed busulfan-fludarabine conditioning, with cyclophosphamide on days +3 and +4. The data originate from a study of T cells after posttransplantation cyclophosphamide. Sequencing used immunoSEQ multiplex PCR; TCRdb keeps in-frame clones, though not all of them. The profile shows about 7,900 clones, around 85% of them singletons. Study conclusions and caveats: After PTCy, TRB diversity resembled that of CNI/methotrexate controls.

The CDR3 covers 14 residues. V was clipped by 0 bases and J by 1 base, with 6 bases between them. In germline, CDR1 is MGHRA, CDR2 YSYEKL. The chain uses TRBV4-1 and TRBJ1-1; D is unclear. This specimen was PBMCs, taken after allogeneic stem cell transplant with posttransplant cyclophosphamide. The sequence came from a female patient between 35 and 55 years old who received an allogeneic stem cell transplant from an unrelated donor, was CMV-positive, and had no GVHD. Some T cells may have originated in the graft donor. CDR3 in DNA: TGCGCCAGCAGCCAAGATCTGGCGAACACTGAAGCTTTCTTT. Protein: CASSQDLANTEAFF.